This TCR beta chain originates from a study of blood T cell repertoires in COVID-19. Study-level background: PBMCs, B-cell-depleted T cells, or T cells were the source of the cDNA or gDNA that made up the material.

Germline CDR1 SGHVS, CDR2 FQNEAQ. V shed 5 bases, J shed 8 bases, and the junction held 8 bases outside the gene matches. This CDR3 comprises 14 residues. Seattle cases were enrolled at active infection and followed longitudinally. The authors' processing: Reference gene primer amplification yielded estimated nucleated cell counts. Data came from immunoSEQ multiplex PCR; TCRdb stores just in-frame clones and leaves some out. D and trimming come from the DNA, and the V and J calls and clone size come from that table. Of under 400,000 clones listed, about 90% are singletons. The chain joins TRBV7-8 to TRBJ2-1; 8 bases line up with TRBD2. Sequencing was carried out using peripheral blood. This receptor was identified in a woman aged 25 to 45 with COVID-19, enrolled during active disease. In DNA, the CDR3 is TGTGCCAGCAGCGCTACCGGACTAGCCCATGAGCAGTTCTTC. Translated: CASSATGLAHEQFF.